What follows is one TCR beta chain and its context. This clonotype was recorded at least ten times. Its specific antigen is unknown. It has no much larger one-base neighbor in the sample; base qualities were not kept. Total RNA and DNA were co-extracted from 20-30 mg of bulk tissue with the AllPrep DNA/RNA mini kit, without cell sorting. Roughly five patients with histopathologically diagnosed primary liver carcinoma underwent surgical resection in China between November 2015 and March 2016. Patients had chronic HBV infection and were treatment-naive at sampling. Each tumor was sampled at five spatially separated regions: the tumor centre plus the superior, inferior, left-lateral and right-lateral poles. More than 85% viable tumor cells were found by histology in every tumor sample. Fresh tumor and adjacent tissue pieces were bisected; one half was stored in RNAlater at -80°C, the other sent for histology.

A distance of 10 bases separates the germline ends of V and J, which lose 8 bases and 2 bases respectively. CDR1 and CDR2 (WSHSY, SAAADI) derive from the germline V gene. The CDR3, cysteine through phenylalanine, is 13 amino acids long. The kept DNA is CDR3 alone, 39 bases in frame from the first base. The data were taken from a study of tumor-infiltrating lymphocytes in primary liver carcinoma (dated by TCRdb to 2015 to 2018). At the level of the whole study: Hepatocellular carcinoma (four) or combined HCC and intrahepatic cholangiocarcinoma (one) was present in the five patients, who were three men and two women aged 30 to 69 years. The five patients had tumors staged T1-T3 N0M0, with maximum diameters ranging from roughly 4 to 10 cm. Roughly 3.65 to 8 million productive TCRbeta reads were obtained per sample, and no significant difference in read depth was found between tissue types. TCRbeta repertoire sequencing, expression microarrays and whole-exome sequencing were combined in the study across five regions of each liver tumor, with adjacent normal tissue and blood also included. A total of roughly 35 specimens from 5 patients went through TCRbeta repertoire sequencing, namely 25 tumor regions, 5 adjacent noncancerous liver tissues and 5 peripheral blood samples. The 20 to 25 tumor region samples were profiled with Agilent mRNA microarrays so that TCRbeta repertoire diversity could be related to the local molecular phenotype. High reproducibility was observed for the technical replicate repertoires, with mean shared-clone rates around 0.9 and correlation coefficients above 0.95. Summary of the overall study and its limitations: Because only the TCR beta chain was sequenced and unpaired alpha chains were not captured, true repertoire diversity is likely underestimated. A significantly larger repertoire fraction was made up by the top 250 clones in tumors than in blood (p = 0.039). Because the samples were bulk and unsorted, CD4+ and CD8+ T cell repertoires could not be compared. Only about 8-25% of top clones were found in all five regions of a tumor, suggesting spatial heterogeneity of tumor-infiltrating T cells. Only five patients were included in the study, and the authors note that the findings should be validated in a larger study. Consistent with antigen-driven expansion, pairs of tumor regions showed higher repertoire overlap (mean around 36%) than either tumor-adjacent pairs (about 17%) or tumor-blood pairs (roughly 14%).

Starting from approximately 500 ng total RNA, TCRbeta-specific cDNA was produced by reverse transcription with a constant-region primer and ProtoScript II reverse transcriptase. Three nested multiplex PCR rounds, following a slightly modified ARM-PCR procedure, were used to build the TCRbeta libraries. The first two PCR rounds used multiplex TRBV1-TRBV30 forward primers with a Cbeta reverse primer, each for approximately 11 cycles. Sample barcodes and Illumina adapters were added in a final 25-cycle PCR using Deep VentR polymerase. Before sequencing, amplicons of 200-500 bp were purified from gel using a QIAquick gel extraction kit. An Illumina HiSeq 2500 was used to sequence the TCRbeta amplicons with 250-bp paired-end reads. Concerning the study's data processing: Trimmomatic v0.33 was used to quality-trim the reads, and FLASH v1.2.11 was used to merge paired reads so that full CDR3 sequences could be recovered. V, D and J germline segments were assigned to the rearranged TCRbeta sequences by MiGEC v1.2.1b. Clonotype statistics, along with Shannon-Wiener diversity indices, were calculated using VDJtools v1.0.0. Except for diversity analysis, only the 250 most abundant clonotypes of each sample were used in subsequent analyses to reduce sampling bias. The public reads were reprocessed in TCRdb via fastp at Q25 and MiXCR, keeping in-frame beta chains. Each CDR3 protein appears once, grouped with its most common genes and DNA. The V and J calls were not made by the authors but by TCRdb's processing. This sample is represented by tens of thousands of distinct CDR3 sequences; over 65% of them were singletons. Clones ranked in the top ten supply roughly 29% of the sample.

The TCR comes from a middle-aged man with primary liver carcinoma and hepatitis B virus infection. The rearranged chain carries TRBV10-2 and TRBJ1-5, and the D gene may be TRBD1, 5 bases matching. The sample comprised liver tumor tissue from sampling region 5. The cell subset or site label here, explained by the study, means: tumor region T5, tumor centre. The DNA sequence follows: TGCGCCAGCTCCGAGACAGGCAATCAGCCCCAGCATTTT. It encodes CASSETGNQPQHF.